Below are 32 T cell receptor beta chains sequenced from a single sample in a study of blood T cell repertoires in COVID-19. TCRdb keeps only in-frame clones here, not all; method: immunoSEQ multiplex PCR. The sample carries approximately 490,000 clones, approximately 86% recorded once. The sample consisted of PBMCs or T cells enriched from blood (not recorded which). Receptors originate from a woman aged 55-69 years who had recovered from COVID-19.

The chain employs TRBV20-1 and TRBJ2-3; D not certain. V dropped 3 bases and J dropped 3 bases, with 4 bases sitting between them. The CDR3 length is 11 residues. CDR1 DFQATT and CDR2 SNEGSKA come from the germline V gene (reference sequence). The CDR3 bases are TGCAGTGCTAGGAGGACAGATACGCAGTATTTT. Translated: CSARRTDTQYF.

CDR3 DNA: TGTGCCAGCAGCCACAGGAGCTCCTATAATTCACCCCTCCACTTT. This sequence encodes CASSHRSSYNSPLHF. V and J are TRBV9 and TRBJ1-6; TRBD1 is a possible D gene (5 bases). The CDR3 is 15 residues long. Germline V gene lookup returns CDR1 SGDLS and CDR2 YYNGEE. V was shortened by 4 bases and J by 0 bases, with 8 bases between the two germline ends.

The chain is built from TRBV9 and TRBJ2-7; TRBD2 matches at 7 bases. The V gene end was trimmed by 4 bases and the J gene end by 5 bases; junction bases not matched to a gene: 6. The CDR3 is 13 amino acids. The germline gives CDR1 SGDLS, CDR2 YYNGEE. CDR3: CASSLHAGDEQYF. CDR3 coding DNA: TGTGCCAGCAGCCTTCATGCGGGGGACGAGCAGTACTTC. Full variable domain (rest looked up from reference TRBV9 and TRBJ2-7): DSGVTQTPKHLITATGQRVTLRCSPRSGDLSVYWYQQSLDQGLQFLIQYYNGEERAKGNILERFSAQQFPDLHSELNLSSLELGDSALYFCASSLHAGDEQYFGPGTRLTVT.

The gene calls are TRBV7-2 and TRBJ2-1; perhaps TRBD1 as D (6 bases). CDR1 is SGHTA, CDR2 FQGNSA, per germline. The CDR3 runs 15 residues. V was clipped by 1 base and J by 5 bases, with 12 bases between them. The CDR3 region has the DNA TGTGCCAGCAGCTTAGTGGCAGGGGCGGACAATGAGCAGTTCTTC. Its protein is CASSLVAGADNEQFF.

Only one count was recorded for this clone. The chain uses TRBV11-2 and TRBJ2-2; no clear D. The length of the CDR3 is 17 residues. Between the trimmed V and J ends, which lost 0 bases and 0 bases, there was a span of 11 bases. Germline V lookup: CDR1 SGHAT, CDR2 FQNNGV. CDR3 in amino acids: CASSLEFQAANTGELFF. The CDR3 nucleotides read TGTGCCAGCAGCTTAGAGTTCCAGGCAGCGAACACCGGGGAGCTGTTTTTT.

The chain recombines TRBV7-6 with TRBJ1-5; unclear D gene. This CDR3 comprises 13 residues. V was pared by 1 base and J by 4 bases, with 5 bases between. Germline-derived CDR1 and CDR2 are SGHVS and FNYEAQ. This CDR3 is CASSLERNQPQHF. DNA of the CDR3: TGTGCCAGCAGCTTAGAGAGAAATCAGCCCCAGCATTTT.

This chain links TRBV7-2 with TRBJ1-1; D is unresolved. From germline, CDR1 is SGHTA and CDR2 FQGNSA. This CDR3 is built from 14 residues. Trimming took 4 bases from V and 0 from J, leaving 9 bases between them. CDR3 protein: CASSSQIMNTEAFF. The CDR3 bases are TGTGCCAGCAGCTCTCAGATAATGAACACTGAAGCTTTCTTT.

The chain links TRBV6-5 to TRBJ2-1; D is unresolved. The CDR3 sequence is 11 residues long. Germline V gene data show CDR1 as MNHEY and CDR2 as SVGAGI. V shed 10 bases and J shed 1 base, with 5 bases lying between them. CDR3 DNA: TGTGCCACCCCTTCCTACAATGAGCAGTTCTTC. It translates to CATPSYNEQFF.

The chain joins TRBV9 to TRBJ1-6; a weak D match, TRBD1 (6 bases). The V gene's germline CDR1 is SGDLS and CDR2 YYNGEE. Deletions cut 4 bases from V and 8 bases from J, with 10 bases between. The CDR3 runs 13 residues. As DNA, the CDR3 is TGTGCCAGCAGCTTGACAGGCGATTCACCCCTCCACTTT. Protein sequence: CASSLTGDSPLHF.

J is TRBJ1-6 and V is TRBV19; the match to TRBD1 covers 8 bases. The ends lost 6 bases at V and 10 bases at J; junction bases unmatched: 8. Germline CDR1 is LNHDA and CDR2 is SQIVND (reference sequence). This CDR3 has 14 amino acids. Here the CDR3 DNA reads TGTGCCAGTAGACTAACAGGGGGACGGTCACCCCTCCACTTT. It encodes CASRLTGGRSPLHF.

This clone was seen only once. J is TRBJ2-3 and V is TRBV2; TRBD1 matches at 8 bases. The V segment lost 5 bases and the J segment 8 bases; nucleotides outside the gene matches: 15. Germline CDR1 reads SNHLY; CDR2 reads FYNNEI. There are 16 residues in the CDR3. The CDR3, as DNA: TGTGCCAGCAGTCCGGACAGGGACGGATTTCAGGTTACGCAGTATTTT. Its translation: CASSPDRDGFQVTQYF.

This clone has just one count. CDR3 sequence reads: CASTRELEDSPLHF. CDR3 DNA sequence: TGCGCCAGCACCCGAGAGCTTGAGGATTCACCCCTCCACTTT. The V gene is TRBV5-1, the J gene TRBJ1-6; D remains unclear. Germline assignment: CDR1 SGHRS and CDR2 YFSETQ. CDR3 size: 14 residues. Trimming pared 6 bases from V and 8 bases from J, leaving 15 bases between.

V and J are TRBV6-5 and TRBJ2-7; 8 nucleotides line up with TRBD1. CDR3 length: 13 residues. The germline V gene has CDR1 MNHEY and CDR2 SVGAGI. J was trimmed by 6 bases and V by 4 bases; bases with no gene match: 5. The CDR3 region has the DNA TGTGCCAGCAGTTCTCAGGGGGCGGGCGAGCAGTACGTC. Its translation: CASSSQGAGEQYV.

V gene TRBV30 combines with J gene TRBJ2-3; possibly TRBD2 for D (6 bases). The CDR3 contains 13 residues. Looked up from germline, CDR1 is GTSNPN and CDR2 is SVGIG (reference sequence). V gave up 7 bases and J gave up 2 bases, with 13 bases separating them. CDR3 sequence (DNA): TGTGCCTCCGACGGGGGAGTCACAGATACGCAGTATTTT. As protein: CASDGGVTDTQYF.

The gene calls are TRBV9 and TRBJ2-1; 7 nucleotides line up with TRBD1. Germline V lookup: CDR1 SGDLS, CDR2 YYNGEE. The CDR3 consists of 14 residues. Trimming at V came to 4 bases and at J to 8 bases, leaving 9 bases not matched to a gene. Here the CDR3 DNA reads TGTGCCAGCAGCACAGGGGCGACCGTCGATGAGCAGTTCTTC. It encodes CASSTGATVDEQFF.

This clone was seen only a few times. The rearrangement joins TRBV5-1 to TRBJ2-1; 9 bases are shared with TRBD1. V was pared by 0 bases and J by 7 bases, with 11 bases of the junction left unmatched. Germline CDR1 is SGHRS and CDR2 is YFSETQ. The CDR3 has 17 amino acids. CDR3 residues: CASSLGIGTGRGNEQFF. CDR3 nucleotide sequence: TGCGCCAGCAGCTTGGGGATTGGGACAGGGCGGGGGAATGAGCAGTTCTTC.

The V call is TRBV30, the J call TRBJ1-5; possible D gene TRBD1, 5 bases. Germline-derived CDR1 and CDR2 are GTSNPN and SVGIG (reference sequence). The CDR3 sequence is 13 residues long. V lost 0 bases, J lost 5 bases, and 8 bases lay in between. The CDR3, as DNA: TGTGCCTGGAGTGTAAGGGGCTATCAGCCCCAGCATTTT. Translating gives CAWSVRGYQPQHF.

The chain uses TRBV5-1 and TRBJ2-2, with TRBD1 matching over 11 bases. Per the germline V gene, CDR1 is SGHRS and CDR2 is YFSETQ. This CDR3 comprises 16 residues. Trimming cost V 0 bases and J 6 bases; bases outside gene matches: 4. The CDR3 loop reads CASSLGTGGAPGELFF. Written as DNA, the CDR3 is TGCGCCAGCAGCTTGGGGACAGGGGGCGCGCCCGGGGAGCTGTTTTTT.

V is TRBV19 and J is TRBJ1-2; a possible D gene is TRBD1 (5 bases). Germline CDR1 is LNHDA and CDR2 is SQIVND (reference sequence). The ends were cut back, 3 bases at V and 4 bases at J, with 9 bases in the middle. The CDR3 has 13 residues. Here the CDR3 reads CASSMGGFYGYTF. The CDR3 bases are TGTGCCAGTAGTATGGGGGGATTCTATGGCTACACCTTC.

J is TRBJ1-5 and V is TRBV5-6; 9 bases agree with TRBD1. Germline-derived CDR1 and CDR2 are SGHDT and YYEEEE. This CDR3 contains 15 residues. V lost 4 bases to trimming and J lost 2 bases; unmatched junction nucleotides: 4. CDR3 sequence: CASSHRGLGNQPQHF. The CDR3 DNA reads as TGTGCCAGCAGCCACAGGGGGCTTGGCAATCAGCCCCAGCATTTT. Combining the CDR3 with reference TRBV5-6 and TRBJ1-5 gives the whole variable domain DAGVTQSPTHLIKTRGQQVTLRCSPKSGHDTVSWYQQALGQGPQFIFQYYEEEERQRGNFPDRFSGHQFPNYSSELNVNALLLGDSALYLCASSHRGLGNQPQHFGDGTRLSIL.

The chain combines TRBV19 with TRBJ2-2; 7 bases line up with TRBD1. There are 14 residues in the CDR3. Germline values: CDR1 LNHDA, CDR2 SQIVND (reference sequence). Trimming at V came to 3 bases and at J to 4 bases, leaving 2 bases not matched to a gene. The CDR3, as DNA: TGTGCCAGTAGTATCGACAGGGCCACCGGGGAGCTGTTTTTT. Its protein is CASSIDRATGELFF.

The chain carries TRBV5-1 and TRBJ1-2; TRBD1 aligns across 12 bases. In germline, CDR1 is SGHRS, CDR2 YFSETQ. This CDR3 region has 15 residues. Trimming took 4 bases from V and 5 from J; bases not matched to a gene: 6. CDR3 DNA: TGCGCCAGCAGCCCGGGACAGGGGGCGGAATATGGCTACACCTTC. The encoded protein is CASSPGQGAEYGYTF.

This clone came up a few times. CDR3: CAWTQGRGSPLHF. The CDR3 nucleotides read TGTGCCTGGACCCAGGGAAGAGGCTCACCCCTCCACTTT. The J gene is TRBJ1-6, the V gene TRBV30, with D perhaps TRBD1 (5 bases). Germline-derived CDR1 and CDR2 are GTSNPN and SVGIG (reference sequence). The CDR3 has 13 residues. V lost 4 bases and J lost 10, with 14 bases in between. Based on the CDR3 plus reference TRBV30 and TRBJ1-6, the full variable domain is SQTIHQWPATLVQPVGSPLSLECTVEGTSNPNLYWYRQAAGRGLQLLFYSVGIGQISSEVPQNLSASRPQDRQFILSSKKLLLSDSGFYLCAWTQGRGSPLHFGNGTRLTVT.

The gene calls are TRBV5-1 and TRBJ2-3; D is uncertain. V lost 2 bases, J lost 3 bases, and 10 bases lay in between. Germline V gives CDR1 SGHRS, CDR2 YFSETQ. CDR3 size: 14 residues. The CDR3 loop is CASSFNVATDTQYF. The CDR3, as DNA: TGCGCCAGCAGCTTCAATGTGGCAACAGATACGCAGTATTTT.

Details on this clone: Other DNA variants within this sample encode the same CDR3. V and J are TRBV3-1 (or the pseudogene TRBV3-2) and TRBJ1-1; D is undetermined. V was cut by 1 base and J by 1 base, with 7 bases left in between. The germline V gene encodes CDR1 LGHDT and CDR2 YNNKEL (reference sequence). CDR3 length: 14 residues. DNA for the CDR3: TGTGCCAGCAGCCAAGTTGGGAGGAACACTGAAGCTTTCTTT. The encoded protein is CASSQVGRNTEAFF.

The chain couples TRBV19 to TRBJ1-2; 9 bases map to TRBD1. Per germline, CDR1 LNHDA and CDR2 SQIVND (reference sequence). The CDR3 length is 14 residues. V was clipped by 3 bases and J by 8 bases; unmatched bases: 7. The CDR3 sequence: CASSIRRTGDGYTF. CDR3 bases: TGTGCCAGTAGTATTCGGCGGACAGGGGACGGCTACACCTTC.

The chain couples TRBV2 to TRBJ1-1; possibly TRBD1 for D (5 bases). Trimming left V 5 bases short and J 7 bases short, with 17 bases between. The germline CDR1 and CDR2 sequences are SNHLY and FYNNEI. The CDR3 length is 14 residues. CDR3 nucleotide sequence: TGTGCCAGCAGTCCCTGGGGAGGTACAGGTGAAGCTTTCTTT. Amino acid sequence: CASSPWGGTGEAFF.

CDR3 region: CASGSSIDRGFTEAFF. The DNA of the CDR3 is TGTGCTAGTGGTTCCTCGATTGACAGGGGGTTCACTGAAGCTTTCTTT. The J gene is TRBJ1-1, the V gene TRBV12-5; TRBD1 aligns across 9 bases. Germline V CDR1 and CDR2: LGHNT, FRNRAP. CDR3 size: 16 residues. The V gene end was trimmed by 4 bases and the J gene end by 4 bases; junction bases not matched to a gene: 10.

This clone was seen only a few times. The genes are TRBV5-1 and TRBJ2-2, with D possibly matching TRBD2 (5 bases). This CDR3 comprises 14 residues. The V gene lost 0 bases and the J gene lost 10 bases, with 13 bases spanning the gap. Germline V CDR1 and CDR2: SGHRS, YFSETQ. DNA of the CDR3: TGCGCCAGCAGCTTGGCCATAAACGGGGAGGAGCTGTTTTTT. It is translated as CASSLAINGEELFF.

V is TRBV21-1 and J is TRBJ1-5; the listed D gene, TRBD1, was not tested against the DNA. TRBV21-1 represents a pseudogene. The length of the CDR3 is 17 residues. The CDR3 reads CASSTGGDRGPDQPQHF. The CDR3 DNA reads as TGTGCCAGCAGCACAGGGGGAGACAGGGGGCCGGATCAGCCCCAGCATTTT.

The chain's CDR3 is CASSFLQGALWPLHF. The CDR3 DNA sequence: TGCGCCAGCAGCTTCCTACAGGGGGCTCTGTGGCCCCTCCACTTT. This sequence joins TRBV5-1 and TRBJ1-6, with 9 bases lining up with TRBD1. Germline V gives CDR1 SGHRS, CDR2 YFSETQ. The CDR3 runs 15 residues. Germline trimming cut 2 bases from V and 13 bases from J; bases unmatched to any gene: 10.

The chain carries TRBV4-2 and TRBJ2-7; no definite D call. This CDR3 region has 14 residues. Per germline, CDR1 LGHNA and CDR2 YNFKEQ. The germline V and J ends were trimmed by 1 base and 2 bases, with 9 bases remaining between them. The CDR3 bases are TGTGCCAGCAGCCAAGTTGGAGAGGCCTACGAGCAGTACTTC. This codes for CASSQVGEAYEQYF.